Shown below are 17 T cell receptor beta chains from a single sample sequenced in a study of monozygotic twins with inflammatory bowel disease. From the 5' RACE reads, TCRdb lists one entry per CDR3 protein and no DNA. This sample's table has some 400,000 distinct CDR3 sequences. Sequencing was performed on blood. These receptors were obtained from a human donor with ulcerative colitis or Crohn's disease, or a healthy co-twin of an affected twin (not recorded which).

The genes are TRBV28 and TRBJ1-5. This CDR3 contains 17 residues. Germline CDR1 and CDR2: MDHEN and SYDVKM. CDR3 amino acids: CASSLPPGRASNQPQHF.

The genes are TRBV19 and TRBJ2-3; without DNA, the TCRdb call of TRBD2 cannot be checked. Germline CDR1 LNHDA, CDR2 SQIVND (reference sequence). The CDR3 sequence is 15 residues long. The CDR3 sequence: CASSTSSGGTDTQYF.

This rearrangement joins TRBV29-1 to TRBJ2-1. Germline CDR1 reads SQVTM; CDR2 reads ANQGSEA. This CDR3 contains 13 residues. The CDR3 region is CSVSEQFYNEQFF.

The V and J genes are TRBV5-5 and TRBJ1-2; TCRdb picks TRBD1, but there is no DNA to check that call. CDR1 and CDR2 (germline): SGHKS, YYEKEE (reference sequence). The CDR3 consists of 14 residues. The CDR3 spells CASSSYTGGGGYTF.

The chain employs TRBV2 and TRBJ2-1; TCRdb picks TRBD1, but there is no DNA to check that call. The CDR3 sequence is 16 residues long. Germline V lookup: CDR1 SNHLY, CDR2 FYNNEI. CDR3 amino acids: CASSEVQLERGNEQFF.

The V and J genes are TRBV15 and TRBJ2-3; TCRdb outputs TRBD1, but without DNA this stays unchecked. This CDR3 is 15 amino acids long. CDR1 and CDR2 from the germline V gene are LNHNV and YYDKDF (reference sequence). CDR3 residues: CATSRAPEPSRTQYF.

This chain uses TRBV5-1 with TRBJ1-1; TCRdb returns TRBD1, unconfirmable since there is no DNA. The CDR3 totals 15 residues. Germline CDR1 reads SGHRS; CDR2 reads YFSETQ. CDR3 sequence reads: CASSYTGGRNTEAFF.

The V gene is TRBV12-3 or TRBV12-4, the J gene TRBJ2-5; TCRdb returns TRBD2, unconfirmable since there is no DNA. This CDR3 region has 15 residues. CDR3 residues: CASSTSGGAAETQYF.

The chain is built from TRBV20-1 and TRBJ2-2. This CDR3 is 14 amino acids long. Germline loops: CDR1 DFQATT, CDR2 SNEGSKA (reference sequence). Here the CDR3 reads CSATGSSDTGELFF.

The J gene is TRBJ1-2, the V gene TRBV12-3 or TRBV12-4; TCRdb indicates TRBD1, and absent DNA this call remains unverified. The CDR3 sequence is 13 residues long. The CDR3 protein is CASSDRGVYGYTF.

This chain joins TRBV5-1 and TRBJ2-7; TCRdb reports TRBD1, a call that lacks DNA to check it against. CDR3 length: 15 amino acids. Germline V gene sequence: CDR1 SGHRS, CDR2 YFSETQ. Here the CDR3 reads CASSRDAASSYEQYF.

This chain links TRBV29-1 with TRBJ2-5; the TCRdb D gene call, TRBD1, has no DNA to confirm it. CDR1 SQVTM and CDR2 ANQGSEA come from the germline V gene. This CDR3 spans 13 amino acids. The CDR3 loop reads CSVRQEIQETQYF.

This chain uses TRBV18 with TRBJ1-1; TCRdb selects TRBD1, and the lack of DNA leaves this call unchecked. This CDR3 region has 12 residues. The germline V gene encodes CDR1 KGHSH and CDR2 LQKENI. The chain's CDR3 is CASSPGQDLAFF.

The V call is TRBV6-2 or TRBV6-3, the J call TRBJ2-3; there is no DNA to check the TCRdb D call of TRBD2. In germline, CDR1 is MNHEY, CDR2 SVGEGT. CDR3 size: 14 residues. The CDR3 here is CASSMSGGADTQYF.

The chain has TRBV29-1 and TRBJ2-5. Germline CDR1 reads SQVTM; CDR2 reads ANQGSEA. The CDR3 is made up of 12 amino acids. The CDR3 loop reads CSAPTEKETQYF.

The chain is built from TRBV29-1 and TRBJ1-4; the D call from TCRdb, TRBD1, cannot be confirmed without DNA. Per the germline V gene, CDR1 is SQVTM and CDR2 is ANQGSEA. This CDR3 is 14 amino acids long. The CDR3 loop is CSALRVGGGEKLFF.

The chain recombines TRBV5-6 with TRBJ2-1; TCRdb indicates TRBD1, and absent DNA this call remains unverified. From germline, CDR1 is SGHDT and CDR2 YYEEEE. This CDR3 comprises 16 residues. CDR3 region: CASSSGTGGWYNEQFF.